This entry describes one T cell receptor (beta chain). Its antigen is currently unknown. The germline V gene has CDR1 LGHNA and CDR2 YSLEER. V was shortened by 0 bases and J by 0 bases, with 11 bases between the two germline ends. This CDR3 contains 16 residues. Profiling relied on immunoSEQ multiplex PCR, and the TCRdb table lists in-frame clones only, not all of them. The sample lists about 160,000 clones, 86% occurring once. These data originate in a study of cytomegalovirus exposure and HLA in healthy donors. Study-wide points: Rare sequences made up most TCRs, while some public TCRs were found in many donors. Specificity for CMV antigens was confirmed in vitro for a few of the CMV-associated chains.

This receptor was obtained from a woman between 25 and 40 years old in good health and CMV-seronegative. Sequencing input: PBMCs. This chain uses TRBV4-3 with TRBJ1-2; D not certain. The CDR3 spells CASSQDGRQPNYGYTF. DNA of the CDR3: TGCGCCAGCAGCCAAGATGGACGTCAGCCTAACTATGGCTACACCTTC.